This TCR beta chain was documented in a study of OX40 agonist ivuxolimab in advanced cancers. The protocol was immunoSEQ multiplex PCR, while the TCRdb copy is restricted to in-frame clones and leaves out a portion. The sample contains about 44,000 clones, about 80% of which appear only once. J lost 2 bases, V lost 2 bases, and 9 bases had no gene match. Germline CDR1 SGDLS, CDR2 YYNGEE. The CDR3 consists of 16 residues. This clone occurred once. Sample: CD4+ or CD8+ T cells sorted from blood, taken in a trial of the OX40 agonist ivuxolimab. J is TRBJ2-7 and V is TRBV9; 8 bases line up with TRBD1. This TCR was recovered from an adult with an advanced solid tumor such as melanoma, head and neck, liver or kidney cancer. The CDR3 loop reads CASSVGGTGTTYEQYF. The CDR3 DNA reads as TGTGCCAGCAGCGTGGGCGGGACAGGAACCACCTACGAGCAGTACTTC.